Listed below are T cell receptor beta chains from one sample, sequenced in a study of blood T cell repertoires in COVID-19. Sequencing was performed with immunoSEQ multiplex PCR; in TCRdb, only in-frame clones are kept and a portion is missing. The data hold over 150,000 clones, with approximately 85% observed a single time. The specimen sequenced was PBMCs or T cells enriched from blood (not recorded which). These receptors came from a man aged 35 to 55 who had recovered from COVID-19. CDR3s include the opening cysteine and the closing phenylalanine or tryptophan. A D gene is named only where the DNA matches it firmly. Not all rows give a size; the values are once, few, many and, for expanded clones, a class.

cdr3_aa: CASSPGGIAYEQYF
cdr3_nt: TGTGCCAGCAGCCCCGGGGGGATAGCCTACGAGCAGTACTTC
clone_size: -
v_call: TRBV5-6
j_call: TRBJ2-7
d_call: TRBD2

cdr3_aa: CASSYSGHSSEKLFF
cdr3_nt: TGTGCCAGCAGTTACTCAGGCCACAGTTCGGAAAAACTGTTTTTT
clone_size: -
v_call: TRBV6-5
j_call: TRBJ1-4
d_call: -

cdr3_aa: CASSPTVINQPQHF
cdr3_nt: TGTGCCAGCAGCCCGACAGTGATTAATCAGCCCCAGCATTTT
clone_size: -
v_call: TRBV6-5
j_call: TRBJ1-5
d_call: -

cdr3_aa: CASSLSAGNYGYTF
cdr3_nt: TGTGCCAGCAGCTTAAGCGCGGGGAACTATGGCTACACCTTC
clone_size: -
v_call: TRBV11-3
j_call: TRBJ1-2
d_call: -

cdr3_aa: CASSSGTAGGNEQFF
cdr3_nt: TGTGCCAGCAGCTCTGGGACAGCGGGGGGTAATGAGCAGTTCTTC
clone_size: -
v_call: TRBV7-3
j_call: TRBJ2-1
d_call: TRBD2

cdr3_aa: CASSRWDSSGNTIYF
cdr3_nt: TGTGCCAGTAGTAGGTGGGACAGCTCTGGAAACACCATATATTTT
clone_size: -
v_call: TRBV19
j_call: TRBJ1-3
d_call: TRBD1

cdr3_aa: CASSQGGGNSISPLHF
cdr3_nt: TGTGCCAGCAGCCAAGGGGGGGGCAATTCTATTTCACCCCTCCACTTT
clone_size: -
v_call: TRBV4-2
j_call: TRBJ1-6
d_call: -

cdr3_aa: CASSLTGETQYF
cdr3_nt: TGCGCCAGCAGCTTGACAGGGGAGACCCAGTACTTC
clone_size: -
v_call: TRBV5-1
j_call: TRBJ2-5
d_call: -

cdr3_aa: CSLDSPLHF
cdr3_nt: TGCAGCCTAGATTCACCCCTCCACTTT
clone_size: -
v_call: TRBV29-1
j_call: TRBJ1-6
d_call: -

cdr3_aa: CASSLGRGINQPQHF
cdr3_nt: TGTGCCAGCAGTTTAGGCAGGGGTATCAATCAGCCCCAGCATTTT
clone_size: -
v_call: TRBV27
j_call: TRBJ1-5
d_call: -

cdr3_aa: CASSATGAHSPLHF
cdr3_nt: TGTGCCAGCAGTGCGACAGGGGCGCATTCACCCCTCCACTTT
clone_size: medium-sized
v_call: TRBV28
j_call: TRBJ1-6
d_call: TRBD1

cdr3_aa: CASSWAGTGGTYGYTF
cdr3_nt: TGTGCCAGCAGCTGGGCCGGGACAGGGGGCACATATGGCTACACCTTC
clone_size: -
v_call: TRBV5-8
j_call: TRBJ1-2
d_call: TRBD1

cdr3_aa: CASSPGAGELFF
cdr3_nt: TGTGCCAGCAGCCCAGGGGCCGGGGAGCTGTTTTTT
clone_size: -
v_call: TRBV12-3/TRBV12-4
j_call: TRBJ2-2
d_call: -

cdr3_aa: CASLGHTASYYGYTF
cdr3_nt: TGTGCCAGCCTGGGACACACGGCCTCCTACTATGGCTACACCTTC
clone_size: -
v_call: TRBV7-2
j_call: TRBJ1-2
d_call: -

cdr3_aa: CASSQVRDRHHGYTF
cdr3_nt: TGTGCCAGCAGCCAAGTCCGGGACAGACACCATGGCTACACCTTC
clone_size: -
v_call: TRBV3-1/TRBV3-2
j_call: TRBJ1-2
d_call: TRBD1

cdr3_aa: CASSEAGPNTEAFF
cdr3_nt: TGCGCCAGCAGTGAGGCGGGTCCGAACACTGAAGCTTTCTTT
clone_size: -
v_call: TRBV10-1
j_call: TRBJ1-1
d_call: -

cdr3_aa: CASSDLRTGDTEAFF
cdr3_nt: TGTGCCAGCAGTGATTTGAGGACAGGGGACACTGAAGCTTTCTTT
clone_size: -
v_call: TRBV25-1
j_call: TRBJ1-1
d_call: TRBD1

cdr3_aa: CASSSTTGYSPLHF
cdr3_nt: TGTGCCAGCAGCTCCACCACAGGGTACTCACCCCTCCACTTT
clone_size: few
v_call: TRBV7-2
j_call: TRBJ1-6
d_call: -

cdr3_aa: CASSFQDRGRSSGELFF
cdr3_nt: TGCGCCAGCAGCTTCCAAGACAGGGGTCGGAGTAGCGGGGAGCTGTTTTTT
clone_size: -
v_call: TRBV5-1
j_call: TRBJ2-2
d_call: TRBD1

cdr3_aa: CATSDTGTRPTGELFF
cdr3_nt: TGTGCCACCAGTGATACCGGGACTAGACCGACCGGGGAGCTGTTTTTT
clone_size: -
v_call: TRBV24-1
j_call: TRBJ2-2
d_call: TRBD2

cdr3_aa: CASSETGGVNTEAFF
cdr3_nt: TGTGCCAGCAGCGAGACAGGGGGAGTGAACACTGAAGCTTTCTTT
clone_size: -
v_call: TRBV9
j_call: TRBJ1-1
d_call: TRBD1

cdr3_aa: CASSTLDRLQETQYF
cdr3_nt: TGTGCCAGCTCTACCCTCGACAGACTCCAAGAGACCCAGTACTTC
clone_size: -
v_call: TRBV18
j_call: TRBJ2-5
d_call: -

cdr3_aa: CASGTGQGNTEAFF
cdr3_nt: TGCGCCAGCGGAACGGGACAGGGGAACACTGAAGCTTTCTTT
clone_size: -
v_call: TRBV5-1
j_call: TRBJ1-1
d_call: TRBD1

cdr3_aa: CASSGPSGARDF
cdr3_nt: TGTGCCAGCAGCGGTCCTAGCGGGGCAAGGGATTTT
clone_size: -
v_call: TRBV9
j_call: TRBJ2-3
d_call: TRBD2

cdr3_aa: CASSLATGLNTEAFF
cdr3_nt: TGTGCCAGCAGCTTAGCAACAGGGTTGAACACTGAAGCTTTCTTT
clone_size: -
v_call: TRBV5-4
j_call: TRBJ1-1
d_call: -

cdr3_aa: CSVERADTQYF
cdr3_nt: TGCAGCGTTGAGAGGGCAGATACGCAGTATTTT
clone_size: -
v_call: TRBV29-1
j_call: TRBJ2-3
d_call: -

cdr3_aa: CASSSTLRAEGYTF
cdr3_nt: TGTGCCAGCAGCTCTACCTTGAGGGCTGAGGGCTACACCTTC
clone_size: -
v_call: TRBV7-9
j_call: TRBJ1-2
d_call: -